This section outlines one T cell receptor beta chain sequence together with its context. Random hexamers were used to reverse transcribe the RNA input (about 0.5 to 1 ug). TCRdb analysed the immunoSEQ multiplex PCR reads with MiXCR anew, one entry per CDR3 protein. This table holds 200,000 to 300,000 distinct CDR3 sequences, almost 97% found once. The junction had 2 bases not matched to a gene; V was cut back by 6 bases and J by 0 bases. This CDR3 is built from 14 residues. The data originate from a study of CD8 T cells in Susac syndrome. Looking at the study overall: There were Susac syndrome patients who were therapy-naive at blood draw, others on corticosteroids, and others on intravenous immunoglobulin alone.

The recently defined diagnostic criteria for definite or probable disease were met by the Susac syndrome patients. The chain carries TRBV12-3 or TRBV12-4 and TRBJ2-1, with TRBD1 matching 7 bases. This TCR came from a human donor with Susac syndrome. The sequenced material came from CD4+ T cells from PBMCs. The CDR3 spells CASRWTGSYNEQFF. Here the CDR3 DNA reads TGTGCCAGCAGATGGACAGGCTCCTACAATGAGCAGTTCTTC.